This entry concerns a single T cell receptor (beta chain). With random hexamers, reverse transcription was performed on about 0.5 to 1 ug of RNA. Across 54 Vbeta and 13 Jbeta, immunoSEQ multiplex PCR amplified TCR beta CDR3. TCRdb re-called the immunoSEQ multiplex PCR reads through MiXCR, storing one row per CDR3 protein. The table lists about 120,000 distinct CDR3 sequences, approximately 91% of them singletons. The data are from a study of CD8 T cells in Susac syndrome. High-throughput TCR beta sequencing covered peripheral CD8+ and CD4+ T cells. Bulk CD8+ and CD4+ cells came from magnetic negative isolation; CD8+ TEMRA by FACS. The germline gives CDR1 MDHEN, CDR2 SYDVKM. CDR3 length equals 17 residues. V was trimmed by 3 bases and J by 0 bases, leaving 12 bases between them.

This sequence joins TRBV28 and TRBJ2-6; D uncertain. This receptor was taken from a human donor in good health. The specimen was CD4+ T cells from PBMCs. The CDR3 nucleotides are TGTGCCAGCAGTTTTCGTTTTCTCCCCTCTGGGGCCAACGTCCTGACTTTC. It codes for CASSFRFLPSGANVLTF.